This T cell receptor (beta chain) was retrieved from a study of OX40 agonist ivuxolimab in advanced cancers. Turning to the overall study: Ivuxolimab was a fully human IgG2 agonistic monoclonal antibody targeting the costimulatory receptor OX40 (CD134). The paper covers the monotherapy dose-escalation part of the phase I ivuxolimab trial, which included N of about 50 patients. Intravenous ivuxolimab was administered to patients every 2 weeks at six dose levels: 0.01, 0.1, 0.3, 1.5, 3 and 10 mg/kg. Among the roughly 54 dose-escalation patients, around 20 had hepatocellular carcinoma, 15 melanoma, 9 renal cell carcinoma and 9 head and neck cancer. The dose-escalation cohort was about 86% male with a mean age of about 60 years, ranging from about 23 to 85. Partial responses were achieved by three dose-escalation patients, of whom one had hepatocellular carcinoma and two had cutaneous melanoma. The purpose of peripheral TCRbeta sequencing was to test whether ivuxolimab changed TCR sequence diversity and led to clonal T-cell expansion. Prior anti-PD-1, anti-PD-L1 or anti-CTLA-4 therapy was permitted, and checkpoint inhibitors had been received by less than 45% of dose-escalation patients. The full study reports these points: At doses of 0.1 to 3.0 mg/kg, clonal expansion of both CD4+ and CD8+ T cells in blood was seen between baseline and week 6. In the 0.1-3.0 mg/kg groups, partial responders were among the patients with the lowest normalized peripheral clonal expansion, particularly in CD8+ T cells. Low levels of normalized T-cell clonal expansion were also seen in some patients who did not respond. After ivuxolimab, expanded clones were on average more numerous among CD8+ T cells than among CD4+ T cells. The antigen specificity of the peripheral T cells that underwent clonal expansion was not determined.

Genomic DNA was isolated from the sorted cells so that the TCRbeta CDR3 region could be sequenced. The immunoSEQ Assay was used to sequence the TCRbeta CDR3 regions. TCRdb limited this immuneACCESS table to in-frame rearrangements with V and J called. A share of clones is missing; checked studies link under half to unresolved V genes, and the rest is unexplained. This sample comprises about 85,000 clones, around 87% of them detected only once. The top ten hold 0.32% of the sample. Patients with a history of autoimmune disease or receiving systemic immunosuppression were excluded from the trial. Peripheral blood for TCR sequencing was collected from all dose cohorts at baseline, on cycle 4 day 1, and on cycle 7 day 1. The samples were taken from a phase I, first-in-human, multicenter, open-label dose-escalation trial of ivuxolimab. Adults with locally advanced or metastatic melanoma, renal cell, hepatocellular, or head and neck squamous cell carcinoma were enrolled in the trial. Before TCR sequencing, CD4+ and CD8+ T cells were separately sorted from peripheral blood.

On this clone itself: Its antigen is currently not known. The sample holds no much larger clone one base away, and base qualities are not on file.

This sequence originates from an adult with an advanced solid tumor such as melanoma, head and neck, liver or kidney cancer. The material was CD4+ or CD8+ T cells sorted from blood, obtained in a trial of the OX40 agonist ivuxolimab.

The DNA reads TGTGCCAGCAGGGAAAGGACAGGGGATGAAAAACTGTTTTTT. Its protein reads: CASRERTGDEKLFF. The V and J genes are TRBV2 and TRBJ1-4, with 9 junctional bases fitting TRBD1. Reading the germline V gene gives CDR1 SNHLY and CDR2 FYNNEI. The CDR3 goes from the cysteine to the phenylalanine over 14 residues. The DNA shown is the 42-base CDR3, in frame from base 1. V ends up 6 bases short and J 6 bases short, with an unmatched junction base count of 5. Beyond the CDR3, the reference TRBV2 and TRBJ1-4 genes provide the residues; the full variable domain reads: EPEVTQTPSHQVTQMGQEVILRCVPISNHLYFYWYRQILGQKVEFLVSFYNNEISEKSEIFDDQFSVERPDGSNFTLKIRSTKLEDSAMYFCASRERTGDEKLFFGSGTQLSVL.